This entry concerns a single TCR beta chain. The antigen is unknown. The data were taken from a study of T cells expressing NK-cell markers. From germline, CDR1 is SGHVS and CDR2 FQNEAQ. This CDR3 has 17 amino acids. Study-level results: Of the CD8+ T cells in about 6 donors, 1.0-7.0% belonged to dominant NKG2C+ clonotypes.

No DNA is given; TCRdb re-called the 5' RACE reads and lists each CDR3 protein once. This repertoire includes fewer than 400,000 distinct CDR3 sequences. This chain connects TRBV7-8 to TRBJ2-4; TCRdb selects TRBD1, and the lack of DNA leaves this call unchecked. This TCR came from a woman aged 45 to 65 in good health. Sequencing used blood T cells: a sorted CD56 or NKG2C T cell subset, CD4+ or CD8+ T cells, or bulk PBMC T cells (not recorded which). The CDR3 is CASSFSPGEFAKNIQYF.